This TCR beta chain comes out of a study of T-cell memory formation after mild COVID-19. About the research overall: There were largely donor-specific TCR clusters.

With respect to this clonotype: No antigen is known for it.

Sample barcodes and UMIs were carried by the TCR alpha and TCR beta cDNA libraries that 5'RACE generated with constant-segment primers. One entry per CDR3 protein, called by TCRdb with MiXCR from the 5' RACE reads. Here the sample spans around 530,000 distinct CDR3 sequences, about 22% being singletons. V was clipped by 3 bases and J by 0 bases; unmatched bases: 11. The CDR3 consists of 18 residues. Study-wide findings and caveats: Several responding clones turned up in pre-infection memory, indicating that cross-reactive memory may have taken part. The second-wave clones peaking on day 37 were not confirmed as SARS-CoV-2-specific.

Sequencing input: PBMCs or a T cell subset sorted from them (not recorded which). The gene calls are TRBV12-3 or TRBV12-4 and TRBJ2-4; 7 bases match TRBD2. The receptor's source is an adult woman who had mild COVID-19 (a few samples of this study predate the infection). Cell type and time point are not known. Here the CDR3 DNA reads TGTGCCAGCAGTTTGGGAGGGGCCCTGTCGATAGCCAAAAACATTCAGTACTTC. Translating it yields CASSLGGALSIAKNIQYF.